The 32 T cell receptor beta chains in this list originate from one sample, sequenced in a study of response to subunit inactivated influenza vaccine. Via MiXCR, TCRdb re-called the RT-PCR reads, giving one row per CDR3 protein. Seen here are about 780,000 distinct CDR3 sequences, approximately 17% observed once, and the top ten hold approximately 10%. The input for sequencing was PBMCs from blood, taken roughly 5 days after vaccination. These receptors all come from a man aged 50 to 59 who received an inactivated influenza vaccine.

This clonotype was recorded a few times. This rearrangement joins TRBV4-3 to TRBJ2-3, with no clear D. CDR1 and CDR2 from the germline V gene are LGHNA and YSLEER. Trimming took off 1 base at V and 1 base at J, with 9 bases between the two ends. The CDR3 is 15 residues long. CDR3 sequence: CASSQVRRGTDTQYF. CDR3 DNA: TGCGCCAGCAGCCAAGTTAGACGAGGCACAGATACGCAGTATTTT.

This chain joins TRBV7-8 and TRBJ1-1; 7 nucleotides match TRBD1. Trimming at V came to 5 bases and at J to 0 bases, leaving 9 bases not matched to a gene. Germline CDR1 is SGHVS and CDR2 is FQNEAQ. The CDR3 is made up of 16 amino acids. The CDR3 reads CASSPETGFMNTEAFF. CDR3 DNA sequence: TGTGCCAGCAGCCCAGAGACAGGGTTCATGAACACTGAAGCTTTCTTT.

The V and J genes are TRBV4-2 and TRBJ2-3, with D hard to call. This CDR3 contains 15 residues. Germline CDR1 reads LGHNA; CDR2 reads YNFKEQ. The ends were cut back, 0 bases at V and 2 bases at J, with 9 bases in the middle. The CDR3 nucleotides are TGTGCCAGCAGCCAAGACTCAAGGGCCACAGATACGCAGTATTTT. It specifies CASSQDSRATDTQYF.

The rearrangement links TRBV28 to TRBJ2-1; D gene ambiguous. CDR1 is MDHEN, CDR2 SYDVKM, per germline. V lost 7 bases, J lost 5 bases, and 18 bases lay in between. The CDR3 totals 15 residues. The CDR3 loop is CASTSISQIDNEQFF. The CDR3 nucleotides are TGTGCCAGCACCTCAATTAGCCAGATAGACAATGAGCAGTTCTTC.

The CDR3 coding sequence is TGTGCCACCTCCGTCCGCGGGGGGGCTGCCGATACGCAGTATTTT. This encodes CATSVRGGAADTQYF. V gene TRBV15 combines with J gene TRBJ2-3, with TRBD2 identical over 9 bases. The V segment lost 8 bases and the J segment 6 bases; nucleotides outside the gene matches: 12. Germline V gives CDR1 LNHNV, CDR2 YYDKDF (reference sequence). The CDR3 extends over 15 amino acids.

In its sample, this clonotype was seen many times. The chain carries TRBV6-4 and TRBJ2-1; tentative D call: TRBD1 (6 bases). This CDR3 region has 15 residues. V lost 2 bases and J lost 2, with 10 bases in between. Germline V gene sequence: CDR1 MRHNA, CDR2 SNTAGT. The CDR3 DNA sequence: TGTGCCAGCAGTGACCAGGGGACCCCCTACAATGAGCAGTTCTTC. Encoded protein: CASSDQGTPYNEQFF.

The J gene is TRBJ2-7, the V gene TRBV12-3 or TRBV12-4; D ambiguous. Trimming removed 3 bases from V and 5 bases from J, with 14 bases in between. CDR3 length: 14 residues. In DNA form, the CDR3 reads TGTGCCAGCAGTTTCACAGCGAGTTCTAACGAGCAGTACTTC. Amino acids: CASSFTASSNEQYF.

This clonotype came up a few times. The CDR3 here is CASSMVGRHDTQYF. For the CDR3, the DNA is TGTGCCAGCAGCATGGTGGGGCGGCACGATACGCAGTATTTT. The genes are TRBV7-9 and TRBJ2-3; the D gene is possibly TRBD1 (5 bases). Deletions cut 5 bases from V and 6 bases from J, with 15 bases between. Germline CDR1 is SEHNR and CDR2 is FQNEAQ (reference sequence). The length of the CDR3 is 14 residues.

The CDR3 coding sequence is TGCAGTGCTAGGTTTAGCGGAAGCTCCTACGAGCAGTACTTC. It translates to CSARFSGSSYEQYF. This chain connects TRBV20-1 to TRBJ2-7; perhaps TRBD2 as D (6 bases). The CDR3 runs 14 residues. V gave up 3 bases and J gave up 0 bases, with 12 bases separating them. CDR1 and CDR2 (germline): DFQATT, SNEGSKA (reference sequence).

In its sample, this clonotype was seen once. A read error may account for a junction end that differs from germline. This chain links TRBV24-1 with TRBJ1-1; 8 nucleotides agree with TRBD1. Germline V gene data show CDR1 as KGHDR and CDR2 as SFDVKD. The CDR3 totals 18 residues. For the CDR3, the DNA is TGTGCCACCAGTTTGCCGGGACAGGCCCCTGAGAGGAACACTGAAGCTTTCTTC. It is translated as CATSLPGQAPERNTEAFF.

The table lists this clonotype with a few counts. CDR3 in DNA: TGTGCCAGCAGCTTGTGGACAGACGACACTGAAGCTTTCTTT. Translating gives CASSLWTDDTEAFF. This chain connects TRBV7-2 to TRBJ1-1, with D possibly matching TRBD1 (6 bases). Germline values: CDR1 SGHTA, CDR2 FQGNSA. Trimming took 3 bases from V and 3 from J, leaving 11 bases between them. The CDR3 is 14 residues long.

The chain combines TRBV6-5 with TRBJ2-3; 10 bases agree with TRBD2. J gave up 2 bases and V 2 bases, and 10 bases lay outside the gene matches. This CDR3 region has 18 residues. Germline lookup yields CDR1 MNHEY and CDR2 SVGAGI. CDR3 residues: CASSYRGWSGGATDTQYF. The CDR3 bases are TGTGCCAGCAGTTACCGCGGCTGGAGCGGGGGGGCCACAGATACGCAGTATTTT.

The V and J genes are TRBV20-1 and TRBJ2-7; tentatively, D is TRBD2 (5 bases). V dropped 3 bases and J dropped 4 bases, with 13 bases sitting between them. Per the germline V gene, CDR1 is DFQATT and CDR2 is SNEGSKA (reference sequence). The CDR3 totals 13 residues. This chain's CDR3 is CSASTGNGYEQYF. CDR3 in DNA: TGCAGTGCTAGCACGGGGAACGGATACGAGCAGTACTTC.

The chain couples TRBV20-1 to TRBJ2-7; D is perhaps TRBD2 (5 bases). In germline, CDR1 is DFQATT, CDR2 SNEGSKA (reference sequence). Trimming took 3 bases from V and 6 from J, leaving 15 bases between them. CDR3 length equals 13 residues. Here the CDR3 reads CSASSPSSTEQYF. Written as DNA, the CDR3 is TGCAGTGCTAGCTCCCCCTCTAGCACCGAGCAGTACTTC.

This rearrangement joins TRBV28 to TRBJ2-7, with TRBD2 matching over 8 bases. Germline CDR1 MDHEN, CDR2 SYDVKM. Unmatched junction bases numbered 10, after V lost 6 bases and J lost 6 bases. The CDR3 loop spans 14 amino acids. CDR3 DNA sequence: TGTGCCAGCAGCCCCAGCGGGAGATTAGGCGAGCAGTACTTC. Amino acids: CASSPSGRLGEQYF.

This clonotype was detected a few times. CDR3 in DNA: TGTGCCAGCAGGGGGAACAGGGTGGATGGTGAGCAGTTCTTC. Protein: CASRGNRVDGEQFF. The chain combines TRBV6-1 with TRBJ2-1; TRBD1 might be the D (6 bases). Deletions cut 6 bases from V and 9 bases from J, with 18 bases between. CDR1 MNHNS and CDR2 SASEGT come from the germline V gene. This CDR3 is built from 14 residues.

This clonotype was detected a few times. The chain has TRBV10-3 and TRBJ2-7; D gene uncertain. V lost 3 bases to trimming and J lost 9 bases, with 12 bases between them. The CDR3 consists of 12 residues. The germline V gene has CDR1 ENHRY and CDR2 SYGVKD. CDR3 nucleotides: TGTGCCATCAGTGAATTGGGCGACGTGCAGTACTTC. Protein product: CAISELGDVQYF.

This clonotype was found a few times. The chain carries TRBV6-2 or TRBV6-3 and TRBJ2-1, with TRBD1 identical over 12 bases. With 4 bases clipped from V and 9 bases from J, the junction kept 7 bases outside the gene matches. The V gene's germline CDR1 is MNHEY and CDR2 SVGEGT. This CDR3 has 15 residues. CDR3 amino acids: CASSFRDRGRGEQFF. CDR3 nucleotides: TGTGCCAGCAGTTTCCGGGACAGGGGGCGAGGTGAGCAGTTCTTC.

The CDR3 is CSARDQGAFYEQYF. The CDR3 DNA reads as TGCAGTGCTAGGGATCAGGGGGCGTTCTACGAGCAGTACTTC. V gene TRBV20-1 combines with J gene TRBJ2-7, with 8 bases that match TRBD1. Per the germline V gene, CDR1 is DFQATT and CDR2 is SNEGSKA (reference sequence). J lost 3 bases, V lost 3 bases, and 7 bases had no gene match. This CDR3 is 14 amino acids long.

The chain uses TRBV4-1 and TRBJ2-7; 8 positions match TRBD1. V trimming: 0 bases; J trimming: 9 bases; junction bases outside the gene matches: 13. CDR3 size: 16 residues. The V gene's germline CDR1 is MGHRA and CDR2 YSYEKL. CDR3 in amino acids: CASSQELRTGLGGQYF. CDR3 nucleotide sequence: TGCGCCAGCAGCCAAGAGCTCAGGACAGGGTTAGGTGGGCAGTACTTC.

There are a few counts of this clonotype. At one end the junction does not follow the germline gene, possibly because of a read error. This chain joins TRBV6-1 and TRBJ2-3, with D possibly matching TRBD2 (5 bases). This CDR3 spans 17 amino acids. The germline V gene encodes CDR1 MNHNS and CDR2 SASEGT. The CDR3 is CASSRQRPSSSTDTQFF. CDR3 DNA: TGTGCCAGCAGTAGGCAGCGCCCCTCTTCTAGCACAGATACGCAGTTTTTT.

This clonotype was counted a few times. V usage is TRBV4-2 and J usage is TRBJ2-3; 8 bases are shared with TRBD1. Germline V gives CDR1 LGHNA, CDR2 YNFKEQ. After removal of 2 bases from V and 6 bases from J, the junction contained 16 bases not matched to a gene. There are 18 residues in the CDR3. The CDR3 reads CASSQWPAPTGAPDTQYF. The CDR3 DNA follows: TGTGCCAGCAGCCAATGGCCAGCCCCGACAGGGGCTCCTGATACGCAGTATTTT.

This clonotype was counted at least ten times. V usage is TRBV6-1 and J usage is TRBJ1-2; 8 nucleotides align to TRBD1. The trim removed 4 bases at V and 4 bases at J, leaving 2 bases unmatched. The germline gives CDR1 MNHNS, CDR2 SASEGT. The CDR3 has 13 residues. For the CDR3, the DNA is TGTGCCAGCAGTGGACAGGGGAGCTATGGCTACACCTTC. This gives the protein CASSGQGSYGYTF.

This chain links TRBV12-3 or TRBV12-4 with TRBJ2-5, with 14 positions matching TRBD2. Germline trimming cut 2 bases from V and 5 bases from J; bases unmatched to any gene: 4. The CDR3 has 16 residues. The CDR3 coding sequence is TGTGCCAGCAGTTTACGACTAGCGGGGGGGTTGGAGACCCAGTACTTC. Protein sequence: CASSLRLAGGLETQYF.

The chain recombines TRBV6-1 with TRBJ1-2, with D hard to call. V lost 2 bases, J lost 5 bases, and 9 bases lay in between. Germline V gene sequence: CDR1 MNHNS, CDR2 SASEGT. The CDR3 has 13 residues. CDR3 nucleotide sequence: TGTGCCAGCAGTGAATGGAACGGATATGGCTACACCTTC. Its translation: CASSEWNGYGYTF.

This clonotype was counted between two and nine times. V usage is TRBV11-3 and J usage is TRBJ2-5; 9 nucleotides align to TRBD1. This CDR3 is 16 amino acids long. In germline, CDR1 is SGHNT, CDR2 YENEEA. J lost 1 base, V lost 5 bases, and 8 bases had no gene match. CDR3 nucleotides: TGTGCCAGCAGCCCGGGACAGGGAGCTCCCCAAGAGACCCAGTACTTC. This codes for CASSPGQGAPQETQYF.

Turning to this clonotype: At one boundary the junction diverges from the germline segment, which might be a read error. The chain recombines TRBV10-3 with TRBJ1-5; 7 nucleotides align to TRBD1. Germline V gene data show CDR1 as ENHRY and CDR2 as SYGVKD. The CDR3 is 14 amino acids. CDR3 region: CAIGAGGSKQPQHF. The CDR3 region has the DNA TGTGCCATCGGAGCAGGGGGTAGCAAGCAGCCCCAGCATTTT.

This clonotype has only a few counts. The chain carries TRBV12-3 or TRBV12-4 and TRBJ2-5; D ambiguous. The CDR3 contains 15 residues. Trimming removed 6 bases at V and 5 bases at J, with 19 bases between. CDR3 loop: CASSTTNSLWETQYF. In DNA, the CDR3 is TGTGCCAGCAGCACCACAAATAGCCTGTGGGAGACCCAGTACTTC.

This clonotype has just a few counts. The rearrangement links TRBV20-1 to TRBJ2-3; TRBD1 might be the D (6 bases). Germline V gives CDR1 DFQATT, CDR2 SNEGSKA (reference sequence). The germline V and J ends were trimmed by 3 bases and 3 bases, with 16 bases remaining between them. The CDR3 totals 15 residues. The CDR3 sequence is CSASRGDGGTDTQYF. The CDR3 DNA is TGCAGTGCTAGCAGGGGCGATGGAGGAACAGATACGCAGTATTTT.

The chain joins TRBV11-2 to TRBJ1-2, with 8 bases lining up with TRBD1. This CDR3 has 18 amino acids. Germline CDR1 reads SGHAT; CDR2 reads FQNNGV. The V and J ends lost 5 bases and 0 bases, in that order; junction bases with no gene match: 14. CDR3 in amino acids: CASSPMTGASLSNYGYTF. CDR3 sequence (DNA): TGTGCCAGCAGCCCAATGACAGGGGCGTCACTATCTAACTATGGCTACACCTTC.

This rearrangement joins TRBV20-1 to TRBJ1-5; D uncertain. This CDR3 is built from 15 residues. Germline V gene sequence: CDR1 DFQATT, CDR2 SNEGSKA (reference sequence). V was clipped by 0 bases and J by 3 bases, with 12 bases between them. The CDR3 nucleotides are TGCAGTGCTAGAGATAATGGCCCCCTCAATCAGCCCCAGCATTTT. Translation: CSARDNGPLNQPQHF.

This chain links TRBV5-5 with TRBJ1-2; 9 bases align to TRBD1. The germline gives CDR1 SGHKS, CDR2 YYEKEE (reference sequence). This CDR3 contains 15 residues. Unmatched junction bases numbered 6, after V lost 3 bases and J lost 3 bases. This CDR3 is CASSSGQGFDYGYTF. The CDR3 bases are TGTGCCAGCAGCTCAGGACAGGGGTTTGACTATGGCTACACCTTC.